This T cell receptor beta chain was documented in a study of blood T cell repertoires in COVID-19. Study details: Samples representing acute and convalescent COVID-19 were sourced from the United States, Italy and Spain. T cells, B-cell-depleted T cells, or PBMCs provided the cDNA or gDNA that served as material.

In the source study's methods: Estimates of nucleated cell counts were drawn from the amplification of reference gene primers. Clones were sequenced by immunoSEQ multiplex PCR, and TCRdb holds only the in-frame ones, with some missing. V, J and clone size derive from that table, while D and trimming were established from the DNA sequence. The sample shows fewer than 25,000 clones, around 90% of them seen only once. V was shortened by 0 bases and J by 1 base, with 12 bases between the two germline ends. This CDR3 spans 16 amino acids. Germline V lookup: CDR1 LGHNA, CDR2 YNFKEQ. The rearrangement links TRBV4-2 to TRBJ1-2; D might be TRBD1 (5 bases). Sequenced input: peripheral blood. The TCR sequence derives from a woman older than 75 with active COVID-19. This chain's CDR3 is CASSQDFLQGNYGYTF. CDR3 sequence (DNA): TGTGCCAGCAGCCAAGATTTCCTCCAGGGTAACTATGGCTACACCTTC.